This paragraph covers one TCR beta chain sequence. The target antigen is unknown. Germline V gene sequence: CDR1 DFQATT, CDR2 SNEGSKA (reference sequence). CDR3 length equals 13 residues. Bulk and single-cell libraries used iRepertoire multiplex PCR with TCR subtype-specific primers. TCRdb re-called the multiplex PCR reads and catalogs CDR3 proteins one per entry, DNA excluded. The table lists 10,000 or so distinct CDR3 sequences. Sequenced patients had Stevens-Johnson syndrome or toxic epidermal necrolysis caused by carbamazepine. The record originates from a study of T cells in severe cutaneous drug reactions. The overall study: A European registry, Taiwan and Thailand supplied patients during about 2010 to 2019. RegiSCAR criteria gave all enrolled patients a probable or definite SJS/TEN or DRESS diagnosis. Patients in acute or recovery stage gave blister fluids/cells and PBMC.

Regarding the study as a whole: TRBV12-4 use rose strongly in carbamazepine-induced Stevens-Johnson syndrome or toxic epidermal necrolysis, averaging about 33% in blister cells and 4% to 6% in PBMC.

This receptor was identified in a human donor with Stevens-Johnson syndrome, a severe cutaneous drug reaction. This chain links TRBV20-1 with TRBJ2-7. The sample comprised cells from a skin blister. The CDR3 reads CSASVEDSYEQYF.